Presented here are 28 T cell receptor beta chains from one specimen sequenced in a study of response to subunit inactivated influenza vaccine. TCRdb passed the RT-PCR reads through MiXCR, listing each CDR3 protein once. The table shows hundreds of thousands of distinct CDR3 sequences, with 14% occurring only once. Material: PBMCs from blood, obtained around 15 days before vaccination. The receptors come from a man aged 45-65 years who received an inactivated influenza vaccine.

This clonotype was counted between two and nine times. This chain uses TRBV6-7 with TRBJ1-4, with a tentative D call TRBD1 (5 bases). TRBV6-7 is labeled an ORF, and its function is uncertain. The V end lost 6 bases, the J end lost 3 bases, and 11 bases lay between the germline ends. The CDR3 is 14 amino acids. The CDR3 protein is CASRPRGPNEKLFF. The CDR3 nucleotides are TGTGCCAGCAGACCCCGGGGACCTAATGAAAAACTGTTTTTT.

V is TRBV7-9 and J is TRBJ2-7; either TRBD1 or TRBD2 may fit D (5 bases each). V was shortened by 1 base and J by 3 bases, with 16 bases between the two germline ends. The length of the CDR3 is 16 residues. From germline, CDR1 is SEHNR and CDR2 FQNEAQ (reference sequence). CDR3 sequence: CASSLERGQGNYEQYF. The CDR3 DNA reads TGTGCCAGCAGCTTAGAACGAGGGCAGGGTAACTACGAGCAGTACTTC.

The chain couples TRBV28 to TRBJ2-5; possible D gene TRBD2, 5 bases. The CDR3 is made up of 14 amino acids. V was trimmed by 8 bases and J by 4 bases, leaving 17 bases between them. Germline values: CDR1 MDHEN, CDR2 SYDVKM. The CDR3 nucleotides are TGTGCCAGCCGTAGCGCCCTGGCGGGAGAGACCCAGTACTTC. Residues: CASRSALAGETQYF.

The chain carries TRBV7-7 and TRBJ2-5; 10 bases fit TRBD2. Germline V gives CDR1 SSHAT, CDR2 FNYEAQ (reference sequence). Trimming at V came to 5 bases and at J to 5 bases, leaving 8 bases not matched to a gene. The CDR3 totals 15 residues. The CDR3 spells CASSRGLAGDETQYF. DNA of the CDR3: TGTGCCAGCAGCCGGGGCCTAGCGGGAGATGAGACCCAGTACTTC.

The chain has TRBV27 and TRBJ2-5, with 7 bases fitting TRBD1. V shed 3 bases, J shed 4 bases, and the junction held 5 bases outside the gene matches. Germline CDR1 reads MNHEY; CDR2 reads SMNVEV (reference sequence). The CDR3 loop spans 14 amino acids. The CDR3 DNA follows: TGTGCCAGCAGTTTTACAGGGGTACGAGAGACCCAGTACTTC. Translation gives CASSFTGVRETQYF.

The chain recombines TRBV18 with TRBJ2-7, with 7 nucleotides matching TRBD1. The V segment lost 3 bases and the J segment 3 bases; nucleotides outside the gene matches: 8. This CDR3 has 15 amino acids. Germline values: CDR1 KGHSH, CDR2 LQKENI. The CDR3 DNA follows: TGTGCCAGCTCACCTGGGACAGTGGGCCTCTACGAGCAGTACTTC. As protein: CASSPGTVGLYEQYF.

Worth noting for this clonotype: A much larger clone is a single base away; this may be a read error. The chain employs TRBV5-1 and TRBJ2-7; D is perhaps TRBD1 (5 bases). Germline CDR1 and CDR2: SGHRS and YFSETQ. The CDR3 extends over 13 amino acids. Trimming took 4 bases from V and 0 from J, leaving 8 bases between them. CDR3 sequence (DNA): TGCGCCAGCAGCACGGACAACTCCTACGAGCAGTACTTC. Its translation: CASSTDNSYEQYF.

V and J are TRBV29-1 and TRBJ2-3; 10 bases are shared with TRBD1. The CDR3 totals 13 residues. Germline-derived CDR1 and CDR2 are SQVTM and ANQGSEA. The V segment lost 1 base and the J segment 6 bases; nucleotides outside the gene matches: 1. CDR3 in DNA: TGCAGCGTTGAAGGACAGGGGGCCGATACGCAGTATTTT. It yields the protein CSVEGQGADTQYF.

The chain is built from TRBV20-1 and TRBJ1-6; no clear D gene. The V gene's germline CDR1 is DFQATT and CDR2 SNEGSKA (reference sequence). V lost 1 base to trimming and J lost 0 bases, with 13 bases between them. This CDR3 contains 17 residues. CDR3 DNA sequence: TGCAGTGCTAGAGTAGCAGGTGCCAGCTCCTATAATTCACCCCTCCACTTT. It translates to CSARVAGASSYNSPLHF.

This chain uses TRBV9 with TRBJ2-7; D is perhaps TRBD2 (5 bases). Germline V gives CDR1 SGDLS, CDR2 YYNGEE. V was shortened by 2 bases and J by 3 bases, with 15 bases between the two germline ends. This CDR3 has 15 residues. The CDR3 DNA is TGTGCCAGCAGCGTCGAGCCGGGGAATTTCTACGAGCAGTACTTC. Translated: CASSVEPGNFYEQYF.

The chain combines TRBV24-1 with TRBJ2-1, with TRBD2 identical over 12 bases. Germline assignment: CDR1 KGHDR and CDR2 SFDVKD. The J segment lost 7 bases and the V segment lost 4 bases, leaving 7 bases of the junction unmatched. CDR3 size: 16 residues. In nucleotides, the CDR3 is TGTGCCACCAGTGACATACTAGCGGGAGGCCGTAATGAGCAGTTCTTC. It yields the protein CATSDILAGGRNEQFF.

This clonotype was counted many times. For the CDR3, the DNA is TGTGCCAGCATTCCTGTGGGACAGGGGAAGGGGGAGCTGTTTTTT. Protein product: CASIPVGQGKGELFF. This chain uses TRBV28 with TRBJ2-2; 10 bases are shared with TRBD1. Germline CDR1 is MDHEN and CDR2 is SYDVKM. With V trimmed by 7 bases and J by 8 bases, 10 bases remained unmatched. This CDR3 spans 15 amino acids.

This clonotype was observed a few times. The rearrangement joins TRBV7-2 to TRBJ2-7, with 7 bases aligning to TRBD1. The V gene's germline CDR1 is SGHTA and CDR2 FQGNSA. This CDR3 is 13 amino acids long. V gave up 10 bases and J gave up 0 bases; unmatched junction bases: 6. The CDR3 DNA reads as TGTGCCACGATGGGACAGAACTCCTACGAGCAGTACTTC. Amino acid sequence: CATMGQNSYEQYF.

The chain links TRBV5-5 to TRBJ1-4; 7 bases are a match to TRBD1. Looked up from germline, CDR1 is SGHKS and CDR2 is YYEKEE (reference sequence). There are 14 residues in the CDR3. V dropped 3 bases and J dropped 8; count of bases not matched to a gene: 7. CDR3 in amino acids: CASSSRRDSEKLFF. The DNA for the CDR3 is TGTGCCAGCAGCTCAAGGCGGGACAGCGAAAAACTGTTTTTT.

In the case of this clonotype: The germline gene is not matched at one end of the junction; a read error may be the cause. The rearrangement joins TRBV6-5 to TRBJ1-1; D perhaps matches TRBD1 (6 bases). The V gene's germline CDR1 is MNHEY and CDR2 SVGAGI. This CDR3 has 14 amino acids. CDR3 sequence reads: CASSDSGGERQAFF. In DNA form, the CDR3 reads TGTGCCAGCAGTGACTCGGGGGGCGAACGCCAAGCTTTCTTT.

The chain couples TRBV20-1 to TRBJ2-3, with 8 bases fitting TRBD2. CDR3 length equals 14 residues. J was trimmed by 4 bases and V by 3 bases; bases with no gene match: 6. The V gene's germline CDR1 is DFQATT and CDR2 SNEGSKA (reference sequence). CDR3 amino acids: CSASGGAGPDTQYF. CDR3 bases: TGCAGTGCTAGCGGGGGGGCCGGGCCAGATACGCAGTATTTT.

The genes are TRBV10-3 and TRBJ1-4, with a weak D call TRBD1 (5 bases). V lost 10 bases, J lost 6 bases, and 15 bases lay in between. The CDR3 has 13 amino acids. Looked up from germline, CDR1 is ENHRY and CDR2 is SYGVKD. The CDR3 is CASRVSQDEKLFF. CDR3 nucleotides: TGTGCCAGCAGGGTATCTCAGGATGAAAAACTGTTTTTT.

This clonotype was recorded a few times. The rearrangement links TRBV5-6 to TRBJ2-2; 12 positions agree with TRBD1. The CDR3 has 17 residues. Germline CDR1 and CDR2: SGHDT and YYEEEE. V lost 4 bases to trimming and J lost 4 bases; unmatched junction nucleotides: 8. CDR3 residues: CASSHRDRGRGTGELFF. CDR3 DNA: TGTGCCAGCAGCCACCGGGACAGGGGGCGAGGCACCGGGGAGCTGTTTTTT.

The chain's CDR3 is CASRDVDTQYF. DNA of the CDR3: TGTGCCAGCCGAGACGTAGATACGCAGTATTTT. The gene calls are TRBV7-2 and TRBJ2-3; D remains ambiguous. The germline V and J ends were trimmed by 8 bases and 5 bases, with 8 bases remaining between them. CDR3 length: 11 residues. Germline CDR1 reads SGHTA; CDR2 reads FQGNSA.

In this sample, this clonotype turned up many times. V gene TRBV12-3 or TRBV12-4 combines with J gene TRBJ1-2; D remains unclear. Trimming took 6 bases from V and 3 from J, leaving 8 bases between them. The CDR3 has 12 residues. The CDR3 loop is CASSVGDYGYTF. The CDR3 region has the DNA TGTGCCAGCAGCGTCGGAGACTATGGCTACACCTTC.

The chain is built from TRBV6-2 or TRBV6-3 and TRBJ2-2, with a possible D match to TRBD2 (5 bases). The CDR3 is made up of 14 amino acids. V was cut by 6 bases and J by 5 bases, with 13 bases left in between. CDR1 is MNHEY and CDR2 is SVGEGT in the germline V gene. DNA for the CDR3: TGTGCCAGCAGGAAAAGCTCGGGGACCGGGGAGCTGTTTTTT. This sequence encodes CASRKSSGTGELFF.

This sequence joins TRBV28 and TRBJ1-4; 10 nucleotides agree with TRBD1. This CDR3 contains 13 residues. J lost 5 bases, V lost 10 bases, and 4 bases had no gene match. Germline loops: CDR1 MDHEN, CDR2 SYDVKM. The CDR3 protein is CATKGQGNEKLFF. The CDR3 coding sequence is TGTGCCACCAAGGGACAGGGGAATGAAAAACTGTTTTTT.

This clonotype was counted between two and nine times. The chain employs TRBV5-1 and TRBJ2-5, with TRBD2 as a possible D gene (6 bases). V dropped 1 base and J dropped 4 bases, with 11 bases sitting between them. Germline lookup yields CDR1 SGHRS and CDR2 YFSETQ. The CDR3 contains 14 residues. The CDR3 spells CASSLPLGGETQYF. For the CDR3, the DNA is TGCGCCAGCAGCTTGCCCCTCGGGGGAGAGACCCAGTACTTC.

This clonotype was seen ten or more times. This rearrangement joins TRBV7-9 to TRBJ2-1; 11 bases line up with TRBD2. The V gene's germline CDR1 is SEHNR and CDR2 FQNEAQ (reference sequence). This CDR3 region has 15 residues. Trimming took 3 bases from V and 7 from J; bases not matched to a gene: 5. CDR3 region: CASSFSGRAVNEQFF. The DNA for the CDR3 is TGTGCCAGCAGCTTTAGCGGGAGGGCCGTTAATGAGCAGTTCTTC.

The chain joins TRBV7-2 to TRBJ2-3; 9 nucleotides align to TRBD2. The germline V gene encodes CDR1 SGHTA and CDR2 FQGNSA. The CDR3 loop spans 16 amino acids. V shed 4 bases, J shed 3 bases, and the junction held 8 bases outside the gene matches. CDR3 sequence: CASSSRGGRVTDTQYF. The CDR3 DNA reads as TGTGCCAGCAGCTCAAGGGGCGGGAGGGTAACAGATACGCAGTATTTT.

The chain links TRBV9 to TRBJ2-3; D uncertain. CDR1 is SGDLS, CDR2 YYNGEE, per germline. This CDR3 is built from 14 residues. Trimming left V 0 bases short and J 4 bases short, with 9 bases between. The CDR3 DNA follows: TGTGCCAGCAGCGTAGGGGCACAGTCAGATACGCAGTATTTT. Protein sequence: CASSVGAQSDTQYF.

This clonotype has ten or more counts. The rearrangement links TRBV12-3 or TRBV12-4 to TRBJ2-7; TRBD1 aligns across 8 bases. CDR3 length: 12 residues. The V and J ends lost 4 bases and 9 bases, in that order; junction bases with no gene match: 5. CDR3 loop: CASSSGTGPQYF. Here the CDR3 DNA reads TGTGCCAGCAGTTCCGGGACAGGTCCGCAGTACTTC.

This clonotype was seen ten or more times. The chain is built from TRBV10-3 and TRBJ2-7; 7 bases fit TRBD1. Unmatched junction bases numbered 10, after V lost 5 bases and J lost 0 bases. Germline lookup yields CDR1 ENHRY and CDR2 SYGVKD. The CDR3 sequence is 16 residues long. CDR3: CAISSPDRISSYEQYF. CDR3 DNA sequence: TGTGCCATCAGTAGTCCGGACAGGATCAGCTCCTACGAGCAGTACTTC.